A single sample gave rise to the 15 T cell receptor beta chains below, sequenced in a study of CXCR3-negative and CXCR3-positive naive CD8 T cells. UMI labels and 5' RACE were used to prepare the TRB cDNA libraries. TCRdb reprocessed the 5' RACE reads; each CDR3 protein has one entry and no DNA is given. The data include 90,000 to 100,000 distinct CDR3 sequences; the top ten clones carry less than 1.1%. Overall study results and limits: When CXCR3-positive naive cells were set against CXCR3-negative naive cells, the former had more hydrophobic TRB CDR3s.

These receptors lack a known antigen. Sequenced input: naive CXCR3+ CD8+ T cells from blood. The subset denotes: CD45RO-CCR7+CD27+CD95- naive CD8+ T cells expressing CXCR3 (TNR3+). These receptors came from a human donor in good health. Some clones in this sample may be carry-over from other donors' samples.

The chain uses TRBV2 and TRBJ2-1; the TRBD1 assignment by TCRdb is unverifiable without DNA. The germline CDR1 and CDR2 sequences are SNHLY and FYNNEI. CDR3 length equals 13 residues. The CDR3: CAGPQGEDNEQFF.

The rearrangement uses TRBV20-1 and TRBJ1-2; the D call from TCRdb, TRBD1, cannot be confirmed without DNA. This CDR3 spans 15 amino acids. Germline V CDR1 and CDR2: DFQATT, SNEGSKA (reference sequence). The CDR3 here is CSARDSAGGNYGYTF.

The V gene is TRBV12-3 or TRBV12-4, the J gene TRBJ1-4; the TCRdb D gene call, TRBD1, has no DNA to confirm it. The CDR3 contains 16 residues. The CDR3 sequence is CASSDPQGAHQEKLFF.

The gene calls are TRBV12-3 or TRBV12-4 and TRBJ2-5; TCRdb's D gene call, TRBD1, goes unchecked for lack of DNA. The CDR3 extends over 14 amino acids. CDR3 sequence reads: CASSQGQWVETQYF.

V gene TRBV12-3 or TRBV12-4 combines with J gene TRBJ2-7. The CDR3 contains 12 residues. CDR3: CASSPYSYEQYF.

The chain couples TRBV15 to TRBJ2-3. The CDR3 has 15 amino acids. Germline CDR1 LNHNV, CDR2 YYDKDF (reference sequence). The CDR3 reads CATSIVRLDTDTQYF.

V usage is TRBV27 and J usage is TRBJ2-1; the TCRdb call, TRBD2, lacks DNA for checking. The CDR3 is made up of 12 amino acids. Germline CDR1 is MNHEY and CDR2 is SMNVEV (reference sequence). The CDR3 is CASISGYNEQFF.

The chain carries TRBV27 and TRBJ2-5; TCRdb's D gene call, TRBD2, goes unchecked for lack of DNA. Looked up from germline, CDR1 is MNHEY and CDR2 is SMNVEV (reference sequence). The CDR3 is 11 residues long. Here the CDR3 reads CASSVEGTQYF.

This chain joins TRBV27 and TRBJ2-6; TCRdb's D gene call, TRBD1, goes unchecked for lack of DNA. The germline V gene has CDR1 MNHEY and CDR2 SMNVEV (reference sequence). This CDR3 has 15 residues. The CDR3 loop is CASSQQESGANVLTF.

This chain joins TRBV6-5 and TRBJ2-7; TCRdb selects TRBD2, and the lack of DNA leaves this call unchecked. CDR1 MNHEY and CDR2 SVGAGI come from the germline V gene. The CDR3 length is 14 residues. The CDR3 region is CASSQAGITYEQYF.

This chain connects TRBV27 to TRBJ1-2; with no DNA, the TCRdb D assignment of TRBD1 cannot be verified. Germline V gene sequence: CDR1 MNHEY, CDR2 SMNVEV (reference sequence). This CDR3 has 13 amino acids. The CDR3 spells CASKMGENYGYTF.

The rearrangement links TRBV7-9 to TRBJ2-1. Germline V gene sequence: CDR1 SEHNR, CDR2 FQNEAQ (reference sequence). CDR3 length: 15 residues. The CDR3 is CASSHSLVSPNEQFF.

This chain uses TRBV19 with TRBJ2-1; TCRdb reports TRBD1, a call that lacks DNA to check it against. The CDR3 is 18 residues long. CDR1 LNHDA and CDR2 SQIVND come from the germline V gene (reference sequence). The CDR3 reads CARSQGQGRVGSYNEQFF.

The chain is built from TRBV4-3 and TRBJ2-7; TCRdb indicates TRBD1, and absent DNA this call remains unverified. This CDR3 comprises 15 residues. Germline values: CDR1 LGHNA, CDR2 YSLEER. The CDR3: CASSQEGTFDYEQYF.

The chain has TRBV9 and TRBJ2-7; TCRdb's D gene call, TRBD1, goes unchecked for lack of DNA. Germline CDR1 reads SGDLS; CDR2 reads YYNGEE. This CDR3 region has 14 residues. This CDR3 is CASSVAVGAYEQYF.